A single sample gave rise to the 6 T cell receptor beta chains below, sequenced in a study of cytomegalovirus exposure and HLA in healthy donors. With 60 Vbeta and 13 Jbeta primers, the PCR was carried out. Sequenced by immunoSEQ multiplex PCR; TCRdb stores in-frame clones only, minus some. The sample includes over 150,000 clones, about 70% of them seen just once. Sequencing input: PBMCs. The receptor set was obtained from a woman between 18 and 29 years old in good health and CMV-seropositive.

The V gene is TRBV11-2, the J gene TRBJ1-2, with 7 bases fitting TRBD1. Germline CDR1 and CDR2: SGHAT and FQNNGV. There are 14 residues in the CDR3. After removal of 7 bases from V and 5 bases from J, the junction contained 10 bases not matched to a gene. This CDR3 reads CASTDRVIGYGYTF. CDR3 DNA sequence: TGTGCCAGCACCGACAGGGTGATCGGGTATGGCTACACCTTC.

The CDR3 loop reads CASSNKGLQGGGYTF. The CDR3 DNA is TGTGCCAGTAGTAATAAAGGCTTACAAGGAGGTGGCTACACCTTC. This chain connects TRBV19 to TRBJ1-2, with D unclear. The CDR3 runs 15 residues. V gave up 4 bases and J gave up 7 bases, with 19 bases separating them. Germline CDR1 is LNHDA and CDR2 is SQIVND (reference sequence).

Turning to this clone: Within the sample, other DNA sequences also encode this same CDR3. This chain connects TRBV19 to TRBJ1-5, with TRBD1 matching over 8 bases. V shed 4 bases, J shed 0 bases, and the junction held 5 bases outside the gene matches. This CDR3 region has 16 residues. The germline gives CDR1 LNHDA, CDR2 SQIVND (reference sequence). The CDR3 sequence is CASSSPDRGSNQPQHF. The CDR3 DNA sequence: TGTGCCAGTAGTAGCCCTGACAGGGGTAGCAATCAGCCCCAGCATTTT.

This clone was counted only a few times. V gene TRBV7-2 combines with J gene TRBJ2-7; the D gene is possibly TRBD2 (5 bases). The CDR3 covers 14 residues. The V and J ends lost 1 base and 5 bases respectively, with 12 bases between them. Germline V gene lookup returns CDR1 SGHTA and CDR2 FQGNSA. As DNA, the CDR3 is TGTGCCAGCAGCTTAGTCGAGGGTTTCCACGAGCAGTACTTC. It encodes CASSLVEGFHEQYF.

The chain's CDR3 is CASSPDRGPYEQYF. CDR3 nucleotides: TGTGCCAGCTCACCGGACAGGGGACCCTACGAGCAGTACTTC. The chain is built from TRBV18 and TRBJ2-7, with TRBD1 matching 9 bases. Germline V gene sequence: CDR1 KGHSH, CDR2 LQKENI. The CDR3 covers 14 residues. Trimming at V came to 3 bases and at J to 2 bases, leaving 2 bases not matched to a gene.

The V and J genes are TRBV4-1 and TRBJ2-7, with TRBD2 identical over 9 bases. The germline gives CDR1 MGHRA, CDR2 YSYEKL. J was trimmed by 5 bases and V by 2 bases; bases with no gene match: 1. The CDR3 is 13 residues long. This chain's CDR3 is CASSQPSGDEQYF. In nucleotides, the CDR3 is TGCGCCAGCAGCCAACCTAGCGGGGACGAGCAGTACTTC.